The 12 T cell receptor beta chains below all came from one sample that was sequenced in a study of blood T cell repertoires in COVID-19. Profiled with immunoSEQ multiplex PCR; TCRdb holds only in-frame clones, not every one. The table has tens of thousands of clones, approximately 88% seen once; the top ten hold around 2.3%. The specimen sequenced was peripheral blood. The source is a man aged 45 to 65 with acute or convalescent COVID-19.

The chain combines TRBV9 with TRBJ2-6; 7 bases align to TRBD1. V lost 0 bases, J lost 2 bases, and 8 bases stayed unmatched. The germline gives CDR1 SGDLS, CDR2 YYNGEE. The CDR3 totals 18 residues. In DNA, the CDR3 is TGTGCCAGCAGCGTAGAAGGGGGCGGATTTGCTGGGGCCAACGTCCTGACTTTC. It translates to CASSVEGGGFAGANVLTF. Looking up the rest from reference TRBV9 and TRBJ2-6 gives the full variable domain: DSGVTQTPKHLITATGQRVTLRCSPRSGDLSVYWYQQSLDQGLQFLIQYYNGEERAKGNILERFSAQQFPDLHSELNLSSLELGDSALYFCASSVEGGGFAGANVLTFGAGSRLTVL.

This sequence joins TRBV28 and TRBJ1-1; D uncertain. V was clipped by 2 bases and J by 1 base, with 5 bases between them. Germline V CDR1 and CDR2: MDHEN, SYDVKM. The CDR3 is 13 amino acids. The CDR3 reads CASSLAANTEAFF. Written as DNA, the CDR3 is TGTGCCAGCAGTTTAGCGGCGAACACTGAAGCTTTCTTT.

V usage is TRBV6-6 and J usage is TRBJ1-1; 10 nucleotides agree with TRBD1. With V trimmed by 5 bases and J by 4 bases, 7 bases remained unmatched. The CDR3 is 15 amino acids. Germline CDR1 is MNHNY and CDR2 is SVGAGI (reference sequence). CDR3 in DNA: TGTGCCAGCAGTGGCCGGGACAGGGGACCCACTGAAGCTTTCTTT. Its translation is CASSGRDRGPTEAFF.

The chain has TRBV23-1 and TRBJ2-5; no firm D call. TRBV23-1 is noted as an ORF with a role that remains uncertain. V lost 3 bases and J 11 bases, leaving 13 bases between the germline ends. There are 12 residues in the CDR3. The CDR3 here is CASSHPFPSQYF. The CDR3 DNA follows: TGCGCCAGCAGTCACCCCTTTCCCTCGCAGTACTTC.

The chain is built from TRBV7-2 and TRBJ2-7; no definite D call. The CDR3 covers 13 residues. The germline gives CDR1 SGHTA, CDR2 FQGNSA. The V and J ends lost 6 bases and 6 bases respectively, with 15 bases between them. CDR3 sequence reads: CASRSTEYGEQYF. Written as DNA, the CDR3 is TGTGCCAGCAGGTCGACTGAGTACGGCGAGCAGTACTTC.

This clone was detected only once. The gene calls are TRBV30 and TRBJ1-1; no firm D call. Trimming removed 0 bases at V and 7 bases at J, with 12 bases between. The CDR3 totals 13 residues. Germline V gene sequence: CDR1 GTSNPN, CDR2 SVGIG (reference sequence). In nucleotides, the CDR3 is TGTGCCTGGAGTGTATCCCAACCCGGTGAAGCTTTCTTT. Residues: CAWSVSQPGEAFF.

J is TRBJ2-3 and V is TRBV6-1; tentative D call: TRBD2 (5 bases). V dropped 3 bases and J dropped 3 bases, with 10 bases sitting between them. CDR1 and CDR2 from the germline V gene are MNHNS and SASEGT. The CDR3 covers 14 residues. As DNA, the CDR3 is TGTGCCAGCAGTGACCGGGGTGGGACAGATACGCAGTATTTT. This translates into CASSDRGGTDTQYF.

CDR3 residues: CASSPIPTGGNEQFF. In DNA form, the CDR3 reads TGTGCCAGCTCACCCATACCGACAGGGGGCAATGAGCAGTTCTTC. The J gene is TRBJ2-1, the V gene TRBV18; 9 nucleotides match TRBD1. Trimming took 3 bases from V and 6 from J; bases not matched to a gene: 6. Germline lookup yields CDR1 KGHSH and CDR2 LQKENI. The CDR3 is 15 residues long.

The CDR3 loop reads CASSLTGYANEKLFF. CDR3 DNA: TGTGCCAGCAGCCTTACAGGTTACGCTAATGAAAAACTGTTTTTT. V is TRBV7-2 and J is TRBJ1-4, with a possible D match to TRBD1 (5 bases). Trimming removed 5 bases at V and 3 bases at J, with 13 bases between. Germline V CDR1 and CDR2: SGHTA, FQGNSA. The CDR3 extends over 15 amino acids.

The gene calls are TRBV4-1 and TRBJ1-2; 7 bases are shared with TRBD1. CDR3 length equals 15 residues. Looked up from germline, CDR1 is MGHRA and CDR2 is YSYEKL. After removal of 0 bases from V and 6 bases from J, the junction contained 7 bases not matched to a gene. For the CDR3, the DNA is TGCGCCAGCAGCCAAGATTGGGGACAGAGGGATGGCTACACCTTC. It yields the protein CASSQDWGQRDGYTF.

The chain recombines TRBV30 with TRBJ1-3, with D tentatively TRBD1 (5 bases). With 2 bases removed from V and 5 bases from J, the gap between germline ends came to 10 bases. CDR1 is GTSNPN and CDR2 is SVGIG in the germline V gene (reference sequence). The CDR3 is made up of 13 amino acids. The CDR3 sequence: CAWSPTGRNTIYF. CDR3 in DNA: TGTGCCTGGAGTCCTACAGGCCGAAACACCATATATTTT. The whole variable domain, filled in from reference TRBV30 and TRBJ1-3, reads SQTIHQWPATLVQPVGSPLSLECTVEGTSNPNLYWYRQAAGRGLQLLFYSVGIGQISSEVPQNLSASRPQDRQFILSSKKLLLSDSGFYLCAWSPTGRNTIYFGEGSWLTVV.

This chain links TRBV14 with TRBJ2-5; the D gene is possibly TRBD2 (6 bases). Germline lookup yields CDR1 SGHDN and CDR2 FVKESK. The V and J ends lost 1 base and 5 bases respectively, with 14 bases between them. The CDR3 contains 15 residues. In DNA, the CDR3 is TGTGCCAGCAGCCAAGGGAGACTAGTTCGGGAGACCCAGTACTTC. Its protein product is CASSQGRLVRETQYF.